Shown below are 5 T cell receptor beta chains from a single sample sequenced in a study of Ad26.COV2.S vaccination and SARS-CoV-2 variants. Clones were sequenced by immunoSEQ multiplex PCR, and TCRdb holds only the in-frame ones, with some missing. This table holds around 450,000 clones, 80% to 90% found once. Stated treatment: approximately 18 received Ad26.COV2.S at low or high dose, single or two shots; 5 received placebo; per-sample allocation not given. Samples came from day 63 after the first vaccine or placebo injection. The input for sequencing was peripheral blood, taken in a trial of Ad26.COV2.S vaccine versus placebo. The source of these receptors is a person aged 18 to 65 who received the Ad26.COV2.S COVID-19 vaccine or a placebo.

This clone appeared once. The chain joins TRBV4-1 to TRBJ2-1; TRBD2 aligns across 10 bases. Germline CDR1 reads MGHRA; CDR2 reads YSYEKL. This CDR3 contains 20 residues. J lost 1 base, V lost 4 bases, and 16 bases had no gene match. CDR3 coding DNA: TGCGCCAGCAGCCCCGGGACTAGCGCCGGGTTCCCCCCATCCTACAATGAGCAGTTCTTC. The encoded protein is CASSPGTSAGFPPSYNEQFF.

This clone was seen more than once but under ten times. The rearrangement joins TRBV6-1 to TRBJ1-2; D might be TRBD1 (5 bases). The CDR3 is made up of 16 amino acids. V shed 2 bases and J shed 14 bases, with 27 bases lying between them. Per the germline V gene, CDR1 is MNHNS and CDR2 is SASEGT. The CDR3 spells CASSEMVTEGGALGTF. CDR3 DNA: TGTGCCAGCAGTGAAATGGTAACAGAAGGAGGGGCCTTGGGTACCTTC.

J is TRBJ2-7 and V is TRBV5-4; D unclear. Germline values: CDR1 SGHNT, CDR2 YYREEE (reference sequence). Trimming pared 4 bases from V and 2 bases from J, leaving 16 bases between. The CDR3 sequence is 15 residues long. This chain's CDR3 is CASSPQRAGTYEQYF. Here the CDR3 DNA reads TGTGCCAGCAGCCCCCAAAGGGCAGGAACCTACGAGCAGTACTTC.

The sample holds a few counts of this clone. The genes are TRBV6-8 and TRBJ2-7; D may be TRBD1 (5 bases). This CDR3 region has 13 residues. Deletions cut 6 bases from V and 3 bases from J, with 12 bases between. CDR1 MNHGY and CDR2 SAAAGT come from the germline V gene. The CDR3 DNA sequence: TGTGCCAGCAGCCATTCGACAGACTACGAGCAGTACTTC. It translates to CASSHSTDYEQYF.

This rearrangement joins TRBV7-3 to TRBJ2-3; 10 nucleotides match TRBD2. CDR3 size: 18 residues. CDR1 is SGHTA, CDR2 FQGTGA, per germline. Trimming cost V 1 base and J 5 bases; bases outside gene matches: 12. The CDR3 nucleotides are TGTGCCAGCAGCTTAAACCCGACAACTAGCGGGGCGGGAGATACGCAGTATTTT. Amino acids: CASSLNPTTSGAGDTQYF.